The clone carrying this T cell receptor beta chain came up once. Its target is not known. CDR1 and CDR2 from the germline V gene are MNHEY and SVGAGI. The CDR3 covers 15 residues. V dropped 4 bases and J dropped 3 bases, with 15 bases sitting between them. Assay used: immunoSEQ multiplex PCR; TCRdb lists only in-frame clones, some missing. The table records thousands of clones, around 70% of them present only once. This sample stems from a study of graft-versus-host responses after intestinal transplantation. Study as a whole: For approximately three years after anti-thymocyte globulin induction, all recipients took tacrolimus and steroids. General study findings and limits: Individuals carrying graft-donor T cell macrochimerism showed high graft-versus-host to host-versus-graft clonal ratios in allografts. GvH clones surfaced in recipient marrow, some emerging earlier in ileum or blood.

The J gene is TRBJ1-1, the V gene TRBV6-5; D might be TRBD1 (6 bases). The specimen comprised PBMCs, sampled 541 days after intestinal transplant. The clonotype was recovered from a human patient who received an intestinal transplant, so some T cells may come from the graft donor. CDR3 nucleotide sequence: TGTGCCAGCAGTTCCAGACCGGACAGTCACACTGAAGCTTTCTTT. Amino acid sequence: CASSSRPDSHTEAFF.